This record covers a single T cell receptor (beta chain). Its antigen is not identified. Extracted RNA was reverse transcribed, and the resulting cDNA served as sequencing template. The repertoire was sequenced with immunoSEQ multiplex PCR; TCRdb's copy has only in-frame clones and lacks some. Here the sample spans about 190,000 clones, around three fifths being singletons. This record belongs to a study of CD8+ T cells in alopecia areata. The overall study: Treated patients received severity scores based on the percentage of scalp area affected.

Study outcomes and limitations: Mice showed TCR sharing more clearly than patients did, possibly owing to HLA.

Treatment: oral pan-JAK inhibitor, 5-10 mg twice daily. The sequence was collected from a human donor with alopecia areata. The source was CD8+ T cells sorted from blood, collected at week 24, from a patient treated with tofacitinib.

The CDR3 region has the DNA TGTGCCAGCAGTCCCGATCCGTACGAGCAGTACTTC. Protein sequence: CASSPDPYEQYF. J is TRBJ2-7 and V is TRBV28; D gene ambiguous. V was pared by 5 bases and J by 4 bases, with 9 bases between. In germline, CDR1 is MDHEN, CDR2 SYDVKM. The CDR3 is made up of 12 amino acids.